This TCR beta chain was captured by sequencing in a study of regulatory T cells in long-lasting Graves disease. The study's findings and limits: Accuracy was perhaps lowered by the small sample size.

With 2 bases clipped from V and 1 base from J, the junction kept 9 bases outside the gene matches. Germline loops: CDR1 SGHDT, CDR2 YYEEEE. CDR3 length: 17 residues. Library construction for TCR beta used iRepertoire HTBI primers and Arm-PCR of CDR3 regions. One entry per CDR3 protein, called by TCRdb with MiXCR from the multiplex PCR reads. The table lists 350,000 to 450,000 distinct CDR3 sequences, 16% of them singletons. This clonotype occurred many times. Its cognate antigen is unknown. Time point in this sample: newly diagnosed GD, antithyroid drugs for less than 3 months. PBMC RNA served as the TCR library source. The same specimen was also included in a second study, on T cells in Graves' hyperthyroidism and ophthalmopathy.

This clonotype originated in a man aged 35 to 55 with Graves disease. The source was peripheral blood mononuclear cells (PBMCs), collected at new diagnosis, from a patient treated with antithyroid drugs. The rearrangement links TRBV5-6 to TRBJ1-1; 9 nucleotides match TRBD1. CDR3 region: CASSFLDRGPSNTEAFF. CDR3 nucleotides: TGTGCCAGCAGCTTTCTGGACAGGGGACCCTCGAACACTGAAGCTTTCTTT.